What follows are 24 T cell receptor beta chains derived from one specimen sequenced in a study of cytomegalovirus exposure and HLA in healthy donors. Amplification used 60 Vbeta primers and 13 Jbeta primers. The data were produced by immunoSEQ multiplex PCR, yet TCRdb's version contains in-frame clones alone and is incomplete. This table has 55,000 to 80,000 clones, roughly 75% appearing once. Material: PBMCs. The receptors were sampled from a woman aged 25 to 45 in good health and CMV-seropositive.

The rearrangement joins TRBV2 to TRBJ1-5; D is uncertain. The CDR3 has 13 residues. Germline-derived CDR1 and CDR2 are SNHLY and FYNNEI. Trimming stripped 3 bases from V and 6 bases from J, with 9 bases between. The CDR3: CASSERPPQPQHF. In nucleotides, the CDR3 is TGTGCCAGCAGTGAGAGGCCTCCTCAGCCCCAGCATTTT. The full variable domain, rest sourced from reference TRBV2 and TRBJ1-5, is EPEVTQTPSHQVTQMGQEVILRCVPISNHLYFYWYRQILGQKVEFLVSFYNNEISEKSEIFDDQFSVERPDGSNFTLKIRSTKLEDSAMYFCASSERPPQPQHFGDGTRLSIL.

The V gene is TRBV4-1, the J gene TRBJ2-7, with D unresolved. This CDR3 spans 14 amino acids. V was trimmed by 0 bases and J by 5 bases, leaving 11 bases between them. The germline V gene encodes CDR1 MGHRA and CDR2 YSYEKL. The CDR3 region is CASSQDLEIHEQYF. As DNA, the CDR3 is TGCGCCAGCAGCCAAGATCTTGAGATCCACGAGCAGTACTTC.

The CDR3: CASSGLGQHYEQYF. The CDR3 bases are TGTGCCAGCAGCGGGTTGGGCCAGCACTACGAGCAGTACTTC. V gene TRBV11-2 combines with J gene TRBJ2-7, with D uncertain. This CDR3 contains 14 residues. Per germline, CDR1 SGHAT and CDR2 FQNNGV. The V end lost 5 bases, the J end lost 3 bases, and 14 bases lay between the germline ends. Filled out from reference TRBV11-2 and TRBJ2-7, the complete variable domain reads EAGVAQSPRYKIIEKRQSVAFWCNPISGHATLYWYQQILGQGPKLLIQFQNNGVVDDSQLPKDRFSAERLKGVDSTLKIQPAKLEDSAVYLCASSGLGQHYEQYFGPGTRLTVT.

The CDR3 spells CASSLQVLAGGRPSEQYF. CDR3 DNA sequence: TGTGCCAGCAGCTTACAAGTACTAGCGGGAGGGCGGCCTTCCGAGCAGTACTTC. V and J are TRBV7-8 and TRBJ2-7; 13 positions match TRBD2. Germline values: CDR1 SGHVS, CDR2 FQNEAQ. The CDR3 sequence is 18 residues long. Trimming took 2 bases from V and 6 from J; bases not matched to a gene: 13. The whole variable domain, remainder taken from reference TRBV7-8 and TRBJ2-7, is GAGVSQSPRYKVAKRGQDVALRCDPISGHVSLFWYQQALGQGPEFLTYFQNEAQLDKSGLPSDRFFAERPEGSVSTLKIQRTQQEDSAVYLCASSLQVLAGGRPSEQYFGPGTRLTVT.

The chain employs TRBV19 and TRBJ1-3; unclear D gene. The CDR3 runs to 13 residues. Trimming shortened V by 5 bases and J by 4 bases, and 9 bases separated the two germline ends. The V gene's germline CDR1 is LNHDA and CDR2 SQIVND (reference sequence). The DNA of the CDR3 is TGTGCCAGTAGTGATTACTTCGGAAACACCATATATTTT. It codes for CASSDYFGNTIYF.

The J gene is TRBJ2-7, the V gene TRBV9; a possible D gene is TRBD2 (5 bases). Per the germline V gene, CDR1 is SGDLS and CDR2 is YYNGEE. The length of the CDR3 is 17 residues. V lost 2 bases and J 0 bases, leaving 18 bases between the germline ends. This CDR3 is CASSVGRGGPSSYEQYF. In DNA form, the CDR3 reads TGTGCCAGCAGCGTTGGCCGTGGCGGGCCGAGCTCCTACGAGCAGTACTTC.

The chain uses TRBV18 and TRBJ1-3, with D hard to call. Per germline, CDR1 KGHSH and CDR2 LQKENI. Trimming stripped 2 bases from V and 5 bases from J, with 10 bases between. The CDR3 is 14 amino acids. CDR3: CASSPTEQRNTIYF. CDR3 DNA: TGTGCCAGCTCACCAACAGAGCAACGAAACACCATATATTTT.

The V gene is TRBV2, the J gene TRBJ2-5; 10 nucleotides align to TRBD2. Germline lookup yields CDR1 SNHLY and CDR2 FYNNEI. V shed 4 bases, J shed 9 bases, and the junction held 8 bases outside the gene matches. The CDR3 covers 14 residues. CDR3 coding DNA: TGTGCCAGCAGTGCCAGGACTAGCGGACAGTCCCAGTACTTC. It translates to CASSARTSGQSQYF.

J is TRBJ2-2 and V is TRBV4-1; D possibly corresponds to TRBD2 (5 bases). Germline loops: CDR1 MGHRA, CDR2 YSYEKL. The CDR3 is 20 amino acids. The ends were cut back, 3 bases at V and 4 bases at J, with 27 bases in the middle. The CDR3 here is CASSQDVLGARTSLTGELFF. The CDR3 nucleotides are TGCGCCAGCAGCCAGGATGTTTTGGGAGCCAGGACTTCCCTCACCGGGGAGCTGTTTTTT.

The chain couples TRBV5-1 to TRBJ2-7, with D unclear. The CDR3 sequence is 14 residues long. The V end was cut by 1 base, the J end by 11 bases, with 19 bases between. Germline assignment: CDR1 SGHRS and CDR2 YFSETQ. CDR3 nucleotide sequence: TGCGCCAGCAGCTTGTCCTTTTTGAACAGTGGAAAGTACTTC. This encodes CASSLSFLNSGKYF.

This chain connects TRBV9 to TRBJ2-1; TRBD1 is a possible D gene (5 bases). CDR3 size: 14 residues. With 0 bases removed from V and 5 bases from J, the gap between germline ends came to 9 bases. Germline-derived CDR1 and CDR2 are SGDLS and YYNGEE. In DNA form, the CDR3 reads TGTGCCAGCAGCGTAGGGGGCCGGGACAATGAGCAGTTCTTC. This gives the protein CASSVGGRDNEQFF.

J is TRBJ2-3 and V is TRBV19; 11 positions match TRBD2. V was clipped by 5 bases and J by 6 bases; unmatched bases: 7. This CDR3 has 15 amino acids. Germline V gene lookup returns CDR1 LNHDA and CDR2 SQIVND (reference sequence). CDR3 protein: CASSPRLAGLDTQYF. In nucleotides, the CDR3 is TGTGCCAGTAGTCCCAGACTAGCGGGACTCGATACGCAGTATTTT. Full variable domain (rest looked up from reference TRBV19 and TRBJ2-3): DGGITQSPKYLFRKEGQNVTLSCEQNLNHDAMYWYRQDPGQGLRLIYYSQIVNDFQKGDIAEGYSVSREKKESFPLTVTSAQKNPTAFYLCASSPRLAGLDTQYFGPGTRLTVL.

The V and J genes are TRBV7-2 and TRBJ2-5; no firm D call. Trimming stripped 6 bases from V and 2 bases from J, with 16 bases between. The CDR3 covers 15 residues. CDR1 and CDR2 (germline): SGHTA, FQGNSA. The CDR3 DNA sequence: TGTGCCAGCAGTCGTGGTAGTCGAGGACAAGAGACCCAGTACTTC. Its translation is CASSRGSRGQETQYF.

The gene calls are TRBV29-1 and TRBJ2-5; 9 bases fit TRBD2. Trimming at V came to 3 bases and at J to 5 bases, leaving 1 base not matched to a gene. CDR1 and CDR2 (germline): SQVTM, ANQGSEA. The CDR3 covers 12 residues. CDR3 residues: CSVDSGSETQYF. CDR3 nucleotides: TGCAGCGTTGATAGCGGGAGTGAGACCCAGTACTTC. Using reference TRBV29-1 and TRBJ2-5 for the parts outside the CDR3, the full variable domain is SAVISQKPSRDICQRGTSLTIQCQVDSQVTMMFWYRQQPGQSLTLIATANQGSEATYESGFVIDKFPISRPNLTFSTLTVSNMSPEDSSIYLCSVDSGSETQYFGPGTRLLVL.

In this sample, this clone turned up once. This chain connects TRBV10-3 to TRBJ2-7, with D maybe TRBD2 (5 bases). Germline CDR1 is ENHRY and CDR2 is SYGVKD. Trimming took off 2 bases at V and 4 bases at J, with 12 bases between the two ends. The CDR3 covers 14 residues. The CDR3 nucleotides read TGTGCCATCAGTGAGCCGACCCCGGGGTACGAGCAGTACTTC. This translates into CAISEPTPGYEQYF.

V is TRBV2 and J is TRBJ1-4; the D gene is possibly TRBD1 (6 bases). Germline V gene lookup returns CDR1 SNHLY and CDR2 FYNNEI. The CDR3 extends over 15 amino acids. V was trimmed by 8 bases and J by 0 bases, leaving 13 bases between them. CDR3 nucleotides: TGTGCCAGCCTGGACAGTCCAGCAACTAATGAAAAACTGTTTTTT. This codes for CASLDSPATNEKLFF.

V usage is TRBV28 and J usage is TRBJ2-3; D is undetermined. The CDR3 is 13 amino acids. V was trimmed by 2 bases and J by 6 bases, leaving 9 bases between them. Germline values: CDR1 MDHEN, CDR2 SYDVKM. CDR3 residues: CASSLSFRDTQYF. The CDR3 region has the DNA TGTGCCAGCAGTTTAAGCTTCCGGGATACGCAGTATTTT.

V is TRBV27 and J is TRBJ2-3; tentative D call: TRBD2 (7 bases). The germline V and J ends were trimmed by 2 bases and 5 bases, with 11 bases remaining between them. The V gene's germline CDR1 is MNHEY and CDR2 SMNVEV (reference sequence). This CDR3 has 14 amino acids. The CDR3 nucleotides are TGTGCCAGCAGTTTAAGGGGGGGGGAAGATACGCAGTATTTT. Translation gives CASSLRGGEDTQYF.

The J gene is TRBJ2-7, the V gene TRBV4-1, with 8 positions matching TRBD2. The CDR3 is 18 residues long. Per the germline V gene, CDR1 is MGHRA and CDR2 is YSYEKL. J was trimmed by 2 bases and V by 0 bases; bases with no gene match: 12. The CDR3 here is CASSQDSTSGSIPYEQYF. The CDR3 coding sequence is TGCGCCAGCAGCCAAGATAGCACTAGCGGAAGCATCCCCTACGAGCAGTACTTC.

The chain combines TRBV4-2 with TRBJ1-4; no clear D gene. The V end was cut by 0 bases, the J end by 8 bases, with 16 bases between. Germline V gene data show CDR1 as LGHNA and CDR2 as YNFKEQ. This CDR3 is 16 amino acids long. DNA of the CDR3: TGTGCCAGCAGCCAAGATGCGGCCCACGGGAGAGAAAAACTGTTTTTT. It yields the protein CASSQDAAHGREKLFF.

There are a few counts of this clone. The gene calls are TRBV20-1 and TRBJ1-4, with D hard to call. The CDR3 spans 11 residues. Germline loops: CDR1 DFQATT, CDR2 SNEGSKA (reference sequence). V lost 5 bases to trimming and J lost 4 bases, with 5 bases between them. The CDR3 coding sequence is TGCAGTGCTTCCATTAATGAAAAACTGTTTTTT. This translates into CSASINEKLFF.

The chain couples TRBV5-1 to TRBJ2-1; TRBD2 matches 7 bases. J was trimmed by 4 bases and V by 2 bases; bases with no gene match: 6. This CDR3 region has 15 residues. Germline V CDR1 and CDR2: SGHRS, YFSETQ. The CDR3 reads CASSFGSGPYNEQFF. CDR3 nucleotides: TGCGCCAGCAGCTTCGGTAGCGGGCCTTACAATGAGCAGTTCTTC.

As regards this clone: Germline and junction disagree at one end, which may indicate a read error. V gene TRBV7-7 combines with J gene TRBJ2-1, with unresolved D. Germline V gene lookup returns CDR1 SSHAT and CDR2 FNYEAQ (reference sequence). This CDR3 spans 13 amino acids. CDR3 nucleotide sequence: TGTGCTAGCAGCCCCGGGTGGAACTATGAGCAGTTCTTC. Protein sequence: CASSPGWNYEQFF.

The chain is built from TRBV4-1 and TRBJ1-1, with no clear D. With 4 bases removed from V and 5 bases from J, the gap between germline ends came to 17 bases. CDR1 is MGHRA and CDR2 is YSYEKL in the germline V gene. This CDR3 has 15 residues. For the CDR3, the DNA is TGCGCCAGCAGCCTCCATCTCAATCGGGGAACTGAAGCTTTCTTT. Its protein product is CASSLHLNRGTEAFF.